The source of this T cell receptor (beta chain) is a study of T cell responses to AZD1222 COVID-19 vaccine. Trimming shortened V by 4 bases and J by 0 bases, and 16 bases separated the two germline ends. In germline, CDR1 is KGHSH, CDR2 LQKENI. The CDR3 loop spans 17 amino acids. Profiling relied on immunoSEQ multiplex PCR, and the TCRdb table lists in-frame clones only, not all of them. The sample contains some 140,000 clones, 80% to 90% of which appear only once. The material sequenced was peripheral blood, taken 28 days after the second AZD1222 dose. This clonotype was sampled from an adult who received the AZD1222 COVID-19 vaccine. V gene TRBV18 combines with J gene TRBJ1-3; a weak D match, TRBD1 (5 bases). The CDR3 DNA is TGTGCCAGCTCACTGCGGGACGGCCCGAGCTCTGGAAACACCATATATTTT. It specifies CASSLRDGPSSGNTIYF.